The source of this T cell receptor (beta chain) is a study of blood T cell repertoires in COVID-19. Study overall: Sites across the United States, Italy and Spain contributed samples from acute and convalescent COVID-19. Sample material is recorded as cDNA or gDNA derived from T cells, B-cell-depleted T cells, or PBMCs.

The CDR3 is 14 residues long. The V end lost 1 base, the J end lost 2 bases, and 9 bases lay between the germline ends. Germline V CDR1 and CDR2: GTSNPN, SVGIG (reference sequence). Authors' methods: The authors estimated nucleated cell counts from reference gene primer amplification. Some clones are missing from TCRdb's copy, which holds only in-frame ones; the method was immunoSEQ multiplex PCR. The DNA gave D and trimming, while V, J and clone size come from that table. The sample records about 62,000 clones, around nine tenths being singletons. The chain couples TRBV30 to TRBJ1-5; unclear D gene. The sequencing input was peripheral blood. The receptor's source is a man between 65 and 85 years old with acute or convalescent COVID-19. Here the CDR3 DNA reads TGTGCCTGGAGTGATATTTCCGGCAATCAGCCCCAGCATTTT. Translated: CAWSDISGNQPQHF.